Sequencing of this T cell receptor beta chain was carried out in a study of blood T cells in healthy people across ages. Findings and caveats of the study: Conclusively comparing naive with antigen-experienced cells was impossible with unsorted PBMCs. The authors considered diversity estimates from one million T cells to be underestimates. Roughly linear age-related decline in beta diversity appeared, significant by age 40.

Sample-barcoded 5' priming and a J-beta primer mix drove a second PCR of about 6 to 12 cycles. With 12 random nucleotides, a template-switch adaptor tagged each individual cDNA molecule. TCRdb independently ran MiXCR on the 5' RACE reads; one entry per CDR3 protein. The table records 850,000 to 1,100,000 distinct CDR3 sequences, 30% to 40% of them present only once. Per the germline V gene, CDR1 is LNHNV and CDR2 is YYDKDF (reference sequence). The CDR3 length is 15 residues. With V trimmed by 3 bases and J by 8 bases, 8 bases remained unmatched. Concerning this clonotype itself: Its antigen is unknown.

Material for sequencing was blood. The receptor was derived from a man younger than 35 in good health. The chain is built from TRBV15 and TRBJ2-3; 10 nucleotides agree with TRBD1. The CDR3 region has the DNA TGTGCCACCAGCAGTCGGGGGACAGGGGTGCCTACGCAGTATTTT. This gives the protein CATSSRGTGVPTQYF.